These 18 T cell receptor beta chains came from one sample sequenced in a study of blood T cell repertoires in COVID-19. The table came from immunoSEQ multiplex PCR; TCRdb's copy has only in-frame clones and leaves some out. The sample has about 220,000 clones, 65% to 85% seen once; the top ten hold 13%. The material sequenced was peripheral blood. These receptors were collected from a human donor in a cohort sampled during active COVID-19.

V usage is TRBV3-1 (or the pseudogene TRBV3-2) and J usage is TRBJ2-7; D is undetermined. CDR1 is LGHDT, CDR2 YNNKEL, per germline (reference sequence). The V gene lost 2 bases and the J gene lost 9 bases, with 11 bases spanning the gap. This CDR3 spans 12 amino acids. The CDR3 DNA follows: TGTGCCAGCAGCCAAACAGTCGTTGGGCAGTACTTC. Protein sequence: CASSQTVVGQYF.

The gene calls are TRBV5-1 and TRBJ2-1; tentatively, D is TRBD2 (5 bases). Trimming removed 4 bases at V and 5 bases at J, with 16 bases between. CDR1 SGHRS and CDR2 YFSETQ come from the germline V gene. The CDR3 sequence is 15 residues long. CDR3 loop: CASSIGASRNNEQFF. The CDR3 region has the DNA TGCGCCAGCAGCATTGGCGCTAGCAGAAACAATGAGCAGTTCTTC. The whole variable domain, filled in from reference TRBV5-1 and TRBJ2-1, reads KAGVTQTPRYLIKTRGQQVTLSCSPISGHRSVSWYQQTPGQGLQFLFEYFSETQRNKGNFPGRFSGRQFSNSRSEMNVSTLELGDSALYLCASSIGASRNNEQFFGPGTRLTVL.

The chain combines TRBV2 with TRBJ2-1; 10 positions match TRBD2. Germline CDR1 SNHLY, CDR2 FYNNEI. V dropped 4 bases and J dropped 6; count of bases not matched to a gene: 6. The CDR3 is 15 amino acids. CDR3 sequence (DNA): TGTGCCAGCAGTGCCCTAGCGGGAGTATCCAATGAGCAGTTCTTC. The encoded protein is CASSALAGVSNEQFF.

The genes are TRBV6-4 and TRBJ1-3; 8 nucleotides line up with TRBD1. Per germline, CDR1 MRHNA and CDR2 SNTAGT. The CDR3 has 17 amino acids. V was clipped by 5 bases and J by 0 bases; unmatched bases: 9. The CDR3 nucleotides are TGTGCCAGCAGTCGGGACAGGCCAAAGAGCTCTGGAAACACCATATATTTT. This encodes CASSRDRPKSSGNTIYF.

The CDR3, as DNA: TGTGCCAGCAGTGGAGGAGGGTTCACCTACGAGCAGTACTTC. Translating it yields CASSGGGFTYEQYF. The chain uses TRBV2 and TRBJ2-7, with D perhaps TRBD2 (6 bases). Trimming stripped 4 bases from V and 2 bases from J, with 12 bases between. This CDR3 is 14 amino acids long. Germline CDR1 and CDR2: SNHLY and FYNNEI.

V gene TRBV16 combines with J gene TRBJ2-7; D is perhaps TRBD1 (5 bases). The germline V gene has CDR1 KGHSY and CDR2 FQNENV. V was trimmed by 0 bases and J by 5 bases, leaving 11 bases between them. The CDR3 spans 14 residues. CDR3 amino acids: CASSQSLTGDEQYF. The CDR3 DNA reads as TGTGCCAGCAGCCAATCACTAACAGGAGACGAGCAGTACTTC.

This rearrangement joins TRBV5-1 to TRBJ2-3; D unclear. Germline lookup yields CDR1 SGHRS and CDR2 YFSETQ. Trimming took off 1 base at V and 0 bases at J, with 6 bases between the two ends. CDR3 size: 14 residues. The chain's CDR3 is CASSLFLSTDTQYF. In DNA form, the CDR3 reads TGCGCCAGCAGCTTGTTTCTTAGCACAGATACGCAGTATTTT.

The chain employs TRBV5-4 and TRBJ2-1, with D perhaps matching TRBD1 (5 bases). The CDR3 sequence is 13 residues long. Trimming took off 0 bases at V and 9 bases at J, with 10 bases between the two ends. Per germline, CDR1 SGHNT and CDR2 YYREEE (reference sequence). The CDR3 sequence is CASSLVGQGEQFF. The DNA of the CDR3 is TGTGCCAGCAGCTTGGTGGGGCAGGGTGAGCAGTTCTTC.

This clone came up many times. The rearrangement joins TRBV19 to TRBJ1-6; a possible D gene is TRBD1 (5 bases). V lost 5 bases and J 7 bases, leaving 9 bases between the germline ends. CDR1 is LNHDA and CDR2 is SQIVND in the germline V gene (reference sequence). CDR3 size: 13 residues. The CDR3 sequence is CASSRDSNSPLHF. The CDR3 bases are TGTGCCAGTAGTCGAGACAGCAATTCACCCCTCCACTTT.

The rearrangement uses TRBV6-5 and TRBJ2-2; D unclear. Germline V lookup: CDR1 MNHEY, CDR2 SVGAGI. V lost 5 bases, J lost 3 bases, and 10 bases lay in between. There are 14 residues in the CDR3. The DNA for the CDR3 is TGTGCCAGCAGTCTAACCCGATACACCGGGGAGCTGTTTTTT. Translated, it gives CASSLTRYTGELFF.

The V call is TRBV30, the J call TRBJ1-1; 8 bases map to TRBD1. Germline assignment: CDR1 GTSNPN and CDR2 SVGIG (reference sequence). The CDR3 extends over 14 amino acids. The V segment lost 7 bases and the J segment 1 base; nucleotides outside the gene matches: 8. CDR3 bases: TGTGCCTCTCATAACAGGGGGAGGAACACTGAAGCTTTCTTT. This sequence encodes CASHNRGRNTEAFF.

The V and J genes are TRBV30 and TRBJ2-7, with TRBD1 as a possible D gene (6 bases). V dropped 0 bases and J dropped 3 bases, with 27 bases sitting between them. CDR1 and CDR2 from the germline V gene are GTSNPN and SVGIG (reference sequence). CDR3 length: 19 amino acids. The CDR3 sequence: CAWSVPAPPGERARYEQYF. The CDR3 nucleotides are TGTGCCTGGAGTGTACCCGCTCCTCCAGGGGAAAGGGCGCGCTACGAGCAGTACTTC.

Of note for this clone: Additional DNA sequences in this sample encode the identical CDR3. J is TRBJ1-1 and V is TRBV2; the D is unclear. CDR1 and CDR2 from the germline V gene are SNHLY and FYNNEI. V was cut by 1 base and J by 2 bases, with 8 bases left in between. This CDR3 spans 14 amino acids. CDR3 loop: CASSEVGRNTEAFF. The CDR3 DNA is TGTGCCAGCAGTGAAGTCGGTAGAAACACTGAAGCTTTCTTT.

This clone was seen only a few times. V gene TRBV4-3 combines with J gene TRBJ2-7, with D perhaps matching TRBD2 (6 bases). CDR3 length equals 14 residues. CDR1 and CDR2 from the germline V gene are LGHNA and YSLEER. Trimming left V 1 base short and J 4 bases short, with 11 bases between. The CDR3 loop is CASSQGSGLYEQYF. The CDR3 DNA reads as TGCGCCAGCAGCCAAGGTTCCGGACTATACGAGCAGTACTTC.

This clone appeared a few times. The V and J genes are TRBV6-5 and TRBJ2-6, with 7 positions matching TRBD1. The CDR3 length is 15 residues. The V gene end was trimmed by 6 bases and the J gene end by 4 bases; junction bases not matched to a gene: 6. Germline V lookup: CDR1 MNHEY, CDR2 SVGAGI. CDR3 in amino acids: CASREDRIGANVLTF. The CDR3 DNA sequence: TGTGCCAGCAGGGAGGACAGGATAGGGGCCAACGTCCTGACTTTC.

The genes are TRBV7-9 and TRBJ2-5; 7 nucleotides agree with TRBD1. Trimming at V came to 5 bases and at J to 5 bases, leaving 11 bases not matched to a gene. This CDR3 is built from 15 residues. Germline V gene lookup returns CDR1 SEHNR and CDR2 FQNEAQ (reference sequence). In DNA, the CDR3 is TGTGCCAGCAGCACTATATGGACAGGTGGGGAGACCCAGTACTTC. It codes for CASSTIWTGGETQYF. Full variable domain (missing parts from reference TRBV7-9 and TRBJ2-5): DTGVSQNPRHKITKRGQNVTFRCDPISEHNRLYWYRQTLGQGPEFLTYFQNEAQLEKSRLLSDRFSAERPKGSFSTLEIQRTEQGDSAMYLCASSTIWTGGETQYFGPGTRLLVL.

DNA of the CDR3: TGTGCCAGCAGTTACGTGCGGAACACCGGGGAGCTGTTTTTT. It translates to CASSYVRNTGELFF. The rearrangement links TRBV6-2 or TRBV6-3 to TRBJ2-2; D gene ambiguous. This CDR3 has 14 amino acids. V was pared by 2 bases and J by 1 base, with 5 bases between. CDR1 and CDR2 (germline): MNHEY, SVGEGT.

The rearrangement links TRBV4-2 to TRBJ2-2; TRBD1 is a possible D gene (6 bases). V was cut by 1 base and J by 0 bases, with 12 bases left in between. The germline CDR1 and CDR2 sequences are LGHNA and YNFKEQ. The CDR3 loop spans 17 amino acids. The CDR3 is CASSQVERGTNTGELFF. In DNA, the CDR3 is TGTGCCAGCAGCCAAGTTGAGAGGGGGACGAACACCGGGGAGCTGTTTTTT.